This T cell receptor (beta chain) stems from a study of blood T cells in healthy people across ages. It was ten milliliters of peripheral blood that were drawn from each donor. Primed by a sample-barcoded 5' primer and a J-beta primer mix, a second PCR proceeded for roughly 7 to 12 cycles. MiXCR was run by TCRdb on the 5' RACE reads, yielding one entry per CDR3 protein. The sample gives roughly 1,500,000 distinct CDR3 sequences, 30% to 40% of which show up once; around 10% is in the top ten. Germline V CDR1 and CDR2: LGHDT, YNNKEL (reference sequence). This CDR3 region has 17 residues. Losses at the gene ends were 3 bases for V and 4 bases for J; bases not matched to a gene: 9.

Sequencing used blood. This chain connects TRBV3-1 to TRBJ2-1; 10 bases fit TRBD2. The sequence was obtained from a woman in her 30s in good health. The CDR3 loop is CASSHPGLAATYNEQFF. The CDR3 nucleotides read TGTGCCAGCAGCCATCCCGGACTAGCGGCCACATACAATGAGCAGTTCTTC.